The 27 T cell receptor beta chains presented below share a single source sample, sequenced in a study of T cells in Graves' hyperthyroidism and ophthalmopathy. TCR beta CDR3 regions were amplified from RNA transcripts. HTBI primers drove first-round RT-PCR of the TCR CDR3. TCRdb reprocessed the multiplex PCR reads with MiXCR, giving one entry per CDR3 protein. In the table there are 450,000 to 650,000 distinct CDR3 sequences, around 21% of which are singletons. The specimen sequenced was blood. The receptors were sampled from a man between 18 and 29 years old with Graves' hyperthyroidism.

This clonotype has at least ten counts. This chain links TRBV15 with TRBJ2-6; no clear D. The CDR3 covers 15 residues. The V end lost 3 bases, the J end lost 0 bases, and 6 bases lay between the germline ends. Per the germline V gene, CDR1 is LNHNV and CDR2 is YYDKDF (reference sequence). CDR3 sequence reads: CATSRLNSGANVLTF. The CDR3 DNA reads TGTGCCACCAGCAGGCTAAACTCTGGGGCCAACGTCCTGACTTTC.

V gene TRBV6-5 combines with J gene TRBJ2-7; 13 bases match TRBD2. V lost 4 bases and J lost 7; bases outside the gene matches: 13. CDR1 is MNHEY and CDR2 is SVGAGI in the germline V gene. The length of the CDR3 is 17 residues. The CDR3 DNA follows: TGTGCCAGCAGTTCGGAGGGACTAGCGGGAATCTTGAGTGAGCAGTACTTC. Translated, it gives CASSSEGLAGILSEQYF.

This clonotype was detected only a few times. V and J are TRBV6-1 and TRBJ2-7; no reliable D call. The V gene's germline CDR1 is MNHNS and CDR2 SASEGT. With 3 bases removed from V and 0 bases from J, the gap between germline ends came to 9 bases. There are 14 residues in the CDR3. The CDR3 DNA reads TGTGCCAGCAGTGACAGTTTTCCCTCCTACGAGCAGTACTTC. It codes for CASSDSFPSYEQYF.

J is TRBJ2-6 and V is TRBV9; D gene uncertain. The CDR3 is made up of 14 amino acids. Between the trimmed V and J ends, which lost 2 bases and 0 bases, there was a span of 3 bases. Germline loops: CDR1 SGDLS, CDR2 YYNGEE. CDR3 region: CASSVLSGANVLTF. In nucleotides, the CDR3 is TGTGCCAGCAGCGTGCTCTCTGGGGCCAACGTCCTGACTTTC.

There are many counts of this clonotype. The chain has TRBV9 and TRBJ1-3; perhaps TRBD1 as D (5 bases). V lost 3 bases and J 4 bases, leaving 17 bases between the germline ends. CDR1 is SGDLS, CDR2 YYNGEE, per germline. This CDR3 spans 16 amino acids. CDR3 in amino acids: CASSAAPTGLGNTIYF. CDR3 nucleotide sequence: TGTGCCAGCAGCGCAGCTCCAACAGGTTTAGGAAACACCATATATTTT.

This clonotype was counted at least ten times. The chain uses TRBV12-3 or TRBV12-4 and TRBJ2-7; D is ambiguous. This CDR3 region has 13 residues. V lost 4 bases to trimming and J lost 1 base, with 8 bases between them. CDR3 protein: CASSWLQSYEQYF. The DNA of the CDR3 is TGTGCCAGCAGTTGGTTACAGTCCTACGAGCAGTACTTC.

This clonotype was found many times. This chain connects TRBV20-1 to TRBJ1-1, with 7 nucleotides matching TRBD1. The germline V gene encodes CDR1 DFQATT and CDR2 SNEGSKA (reference sequence). J gave up 4 bases and V 7 bases, and 6 bases lay outside the gene matches. The CDR3 is 12 amino acids. For the CDR3, the DNA is TGCAGTGGGGAGGGGGCGCGCACTGAAGCTTTCTTT. Translating gives CSGEGARTEAFF.

There are many counts of this clonotype. This sequence joins TRBV6-1 and TRBJ2-7, with 9 bases fitting TRBD1. This CDR3 spans 15 amino acids. Trimming removed 6 bases from V and 5 bases from J; junction bases left unmatched: 11. Germline loops: CDR1 MNHNS, CDR2 SASEGT. The CDR3 spells CASRKTGGPSHEQYF. In DNA, the CDR3 is TGTGCCAGCAGAAAGACAGGGGGTCCGTCCCACGAGCAGTACTTC.

This chain connects TRBV12-3 or TRBV12-4 to TRBJ2-6; no clear D. CDR3 size: 15 residues. Trimming took 1 base from V and 0 from J, leaving 4 bases between them. As DNA, the CDR3 is TGTGCCAGCAGTTTAGAAGTCTCTGGGGCCAACGTCCTGACTTTC. Translated: CASSLEVSGANVLTF.

CDR3 residues: CATSRANRGPGANVLTF. DNA of the CDR3: TGTGCCACCAGCAGAGCAAACAGGGGGCCTGGGGCCAACGTCCTGACTTTC. The V and J genes are TRBV15 and TRBJ2-6, with TRBD1 matching 9 bases. The CDR3 consists of 17 residues. In germline, CDR1 is LNHNV, CDR2 YYDKDF (reference sequence). The V and J ends lost 1 base and 2 bases, in that order; junction bases with no gene match: 3.

The chain joins TRBV12-3 or TRBV12-4 to TRBJ1-1; 10 nucleotides line up with TRBD1. This CDR3 contains 16 residues. Trimming removed 6 bases from V and 1 base from J; junction bases left unmatched: 8. CDR3 in DNA: TGTGCCAGCAGGGTACAGACAGGGGGCGCGAACACTGAAGCTTTCTTT. It yields the protein CASRVQTGGANTEAFF.

The genes are TRBV12-3 or TRBV12-4 and TRBJ1-5; D is undetermined. Trimming left V 5 bases short and J 9 bases short, with 11 bases between. This CDR3 has 12 residues. CDR3 in amino acids: CASSDELAPQHF. The DNA for the CDR3 is TGTGCCAGCAGTGACGAACTTGCGCCCCAGCATTTT.

The sample holds many counts of this clonotype. This chain connects TRBV28 to TRBJ1-5, with D possibly matching TRBD1 (6 bases). Germline values: CDR1 MDHEN, CDR2 SYDVKM. V gave up 7 bases and J gave up 7 bases, with 17 bases separating them. CDR3 length: 14 amino acids. The CDR3 region has the DNA TGTGCCAGCAACGGAGGACATGGGGGCCAGCCCCAGCATTTT. Its protein product is CASNGGHGGQPQHF.

This clonotype has at least ten counts. This CDR3 is CASTPLGQGYTGELFF. The CDR3 coding sequence is TGTGCCAGCACCCCACTGGGACAGGGATACACCGGGGAGCTGTTTTTT. The J gene is TRBJ2-2, the V gene TRBV6-1, with 9 positions matching TRBD1. This CDR3 is built from 16 residues. The ends lost 7 bases at V and 3 bases at J; junction bases unmatched: 9. Germline V gene lookup returns CDR1 MNHNS and CDR2 SASEGT.

In this sample, this clonotype turned up many times. The chain carries TRBV20-1 and TRBJ1-1; 7 positions match TRBD1. This CDR3 region has 16 residues. V dropped 0 bases and J dropped 4; count of bases not matched to a gene: 11. Germline-derived CDR1 and CDR2 are DFQATT and SNEGSKA (reference sequence). The CDR3 reads CSARDPTGSLFTEAFF. The CDR3 DNA is TGCAGTGCTAGAGATCCGACAGGGTCCCTTTTCACTGAAGCTTTCTTT.

This clonotype has a count of ten or more. The V gene is TRBV7-9, the J gene TRBJ2-7; perhaps TRBD1 as D (6 bases). The CDR3 loop spans 14 amino acids. From germline, CDR1 is SEHNR and CDR2 FQNEAQ (reference sequence). Trimming pared 6 bases from V and 3 bases from J, leaving 15 bases between. The CDR3 DNA is TGTGCCAGCAGACCCCGGGACACCGACTACGAGCAGTACTTC. Translation gives CASRPRDTDYEQYF. The entire variable domain, with the rest obtained from reference TRBV7-9 and TRBJ2-7, is as follows: DTGVSQNPRHKITKRGQNVTFRCDPISEHNRLYWYRQTLGQGPEFLTYFQNEAQLEKSRLLSDRFSAERPKGSFSTLEIQRTEQGDSAMYLCASRPRDTDYEQYFGPGTRLTVT.

There are many counts of this clonotype. One end of the junction varies from germline; a read error may be responsible. V and J are TRBV10-2 and TRBJ1-5; 11 bases match TRBD1. The CDR3 covers 14 residues. The germline CDR1 and CDR2 sequences are WSHSY and SAAADI. In DNA form, the CDR3 reads TGCGCCAGCAGTGGGACAGGGGGCAAGCAGCCCCAGCATTTT. Translated, it gives CASSGTGGKQPQHF.

This clonotype was seen ten or more times. The chain links TRBV20-1 to TRBJ2-7; the D gene could be TRBD1 or TRBD2 (5 bases each). Germline CDR1 and CDR2: DFQATT and SNEGSKA (reference sequence). The V gene lost 4 bases and the J gene lost 0 bases, with 13 bases spanning the gap. There are 14 residues in the CDR3. The CDR3 bases are TGCAGTGCTACCGGGACCTCTAGCTCCTACGAGCAGTACTTC. Translated, it gives CSATGTSSSYEQYF.

This clonotype was counted many times. The V call is TRBV4-1, the J call TRBJ2-4; 8 bases map to TRBD2. Germline CDR1 is MGHRA and CDR2 is YSYEKL. The CDR3 spans 15 residues. With 0 bases clipped from V and 7 bases from J, the junction kept 5 bases outside the gene matches. CDR3 residues: CASSQDPASGNIQYF. DNA of the CDR3: TGCGCCAGCAGCCAAGACCCGGCTAGCGGGAACATTCAGTACTTC.

This clonotype was recorded at least ten times. This chain uses TRBV6-2 or TRBV6-3 with TRBJ1-2, with 7 bases identical to TRBD1. Germline CDR1 reads MNHEY; CDR2 reads SVGEGT. The V gene end was trimmed by 4 bases and the J gene end by 4 bases; junction bases not matched to a gene: 6. The CDR3 is 14 residues long. The CDR3 region is CASSSGQTFYGYTF. DNA for the CDR3: TGTGCCAGCAGTTCGGGACAGACGTTCTATGGCTACACCTTC.

The sample holds many counts of this clonotype. The rearrangement links TRBV5-1 to TRBJ2-7; D possibly uses TRBD1 or TRBD2 (5 bases each). This CDR3 is 16 amino acids long. Per germline, CDR1 SGHRS and CDR2 YFSETQ. V was pared by 4 bases and J by 1 base, with 18 bases between. The CDR3 DNA follows: TGCGCCAGCAGCCCCCCAGTGAGGGGCCTGTCCTACGAGCAGTACTTC. It yields the protein CASSPPVRGLSYEQYF.

This chain connects TRBV12-5 to TRBJ2-3; 10 nucleotides match TRBD2. The CDR3 totals 15 residues. Germline V gene data show CDR1 as LGHNT and CDR2 as FRNRAP. V lost 1 base, J lost 5 bases, and 3 bases stayed unmatched. CDR3 sequence: CASGLERGGVDTQYF. The CDR3 DNA is TGTGCTAGTGGTTTGGAGCGGGGGGGCGTAGATACGCAGTATTTT.

This clonotype was detected many times. This rearrangement joins TRBV9 to TRBJ1-1; D is unclear. V was shortened by 0 bases and J by 1 base, with 7 bases between the two germline ends. Germline assignment: CDR1 SGDLS and CDR2 YYNGEE. The CDR3 runs 14 residues. This CDR3 reads CASSVGDRNTEAFF. The DNA for the CDR3 is TGTGCCAGCAGCGTAGGTGATAGGAACACTGAAGCTTTCTTT.

Worth noting for this clonotype: Just one base apart from a much larger clone, this may be a read error. V usage is TRBV24-1 and J usage is TRBJ2-2; no reliable D call. The germline V gene encodes CDR1 KGHDR and CDR2 SFDVKD. V dropped 0 bases and J dropped 5 bases, with 6 bases sitting between them. The CDR3 sequence is 14 residues long. The CDR3 is CATSDLRKTGELFF. DNA of the CDR3: TGTGCCACCAGTGATTTGCGCAAAACCGGGGAGCTGTTTTTT.

This clonotype has more than one count but fewer than ten. This may be a read error: a much more frequent sequence differs by one nucleotide. V is TRBV29-1 and J is TRBJ2-7; TRBD2 agrees at 10 bases. Per the germline V gene, CDR1 is SQVTM and CDR2 is ANQGSEA. This CDR3 spans 13 amino acids. J gave up 0 bases and V 8 bases, and 4 bases lay outside the gene matches. The CDR3 nucleotides read TGCAGCTCTAGCGGGGGACGCTCCTACGAGCAGTACTTC. It specifies CSSSGGRSYEQYF.

There are a few counts of this clonotype. For the CDR3, the DNA is TGCAGTGCTAGAGCTTCAAATTCACCCCTCCACTTT. Amino acid sequence: CSARASNSPLHF. The chain joins TRBV20-1 to TRBJ1-6; no clear D. Germline CDR1 DFQATT, CDR2 SNEGSKA (reference sequence). The length of the CDR3 is 12 residues. Trimming stripped 1 base from V and 7 bases from J, with 5 bases between.

Many counts were recorded for this clonotype. The J gene is TRBJ2-7, the V gene TRBV28, with 8 positions matching TRBD1. CDR1 is MDHEN and CDR2 is SYDVKM in the germline V gene. After removal of 4 bases from V and 1 base from J, the junction contained 6 bases not matched to a gene. The CDR3 spans 15 residues. CDR3: CASSSRQGSSYEQYF. The CDR3 region has the DNA TGTGCCAGCAGTTCCAGACAGGGGAGTTCCTACGAGCAGTACTTC.